This T cell receptor (beta chain) was sequenced in a study of CD8+CD57+ T cells in acquired aplastic anemia. Study-wide background: CD4+ and CD8+ cells, once sorted, gave DNA averaging about 3.4 ug.

Both TCR beta VDJ combination and CDR3 sequence profiling were carried out. Genomic DNA was the template for this profiling. Each CDR3 protein is one row after TCRdb ran MiXCR on the reads. The table has under 200,000 distinct CDR3 sequences, 71% seen once. Patients included in sequencing had previously demonstrated CD8+CD57+ cell expansion by flow cytometry. Germline loops: CDR1 LNHNV, CDR2 YYDKDF (reference sequence). This CDR3 has 14 amino acids. V gave up 0 bases and J gave up 3 bases, with 7 bases separating them. Sequencing was done on a sample of sorted CD4+, CD8+, or CD8+CD57+ T cells (not recorded which) from PBMCs. This TCR came from a human donor with aplastic anemia. The chain carries TRBV15 and TRBJ2-3; D not resolved. CDR3 in amino acids: CATSRESRTDTQYF. In DNA form, the CDR3 reads TGTGCCACCAGCAGAGAGTCACGTACAGATACGCAGTATTTT.